Sequencing of this T cell receptor beta chain was carried out in a study of blood T cell repertoires in COVID-19 (dated by TCRdb to the early 2020s). The study in broad terms: The collaborator samples originated in the United States, Italy and Spain and spanned the acute and convalescent phases of COVID-19. The material from the prospective study consisted of cDNA or gDNA derived from T cells, B-cell-depleted T cells, or PBMCs. The dataset comprised deeply sampled blood TCRbeta repertoires from subjects exposed to, actively infected with, or recovered from COVID-19. The repertoires were released in a freely available public database intended as a resource for research on the immune response to SARS-CoV-2. The samples were drawn from two sources: the first 160 participants of the ongoing ImmuneRACE study, and about 1,300 subjects contributed by 6 global collaborators. Nearly every sample came with metadata listing a de-identified subject ID, COVID-19 status, age in years and sex. Where available, HLA class I and class II types were obtained from metadata supplied by the sample provider rather than from assay-based typing.

In the case of this clone: It has no known antigen specificity. The input lacks base qualities; no much larger clone sits a single base away.

Another Seattle source contributed samples from volunteer blood donors who had recovered from COVID-19. Whole blood was collected in K2EDTA tubes by collaborating institutions according to the institutions' own protocols. For TCRbeta analysis, collaborators shipped samples as frozen whole blood, isolated PBMCs, or DNA extracted from either of those sample types. TCRbeta CDR3 regions were amplified from genomic DNA by means of the immunoSEQ Assay, a bias-controlled multiplex PCR. The published analysis was carried out like this. Within the assay, amplification of reference gene primers was used to estimate how many nucleated cells each sample contained. Sequence reads were collapsed and filtered to measure the absolute abundance of every unique TCRbeta CDR3 rearrangement. For each sample, productive Simpson clonality was calculated as the square root of Simpson's diversity index over productive rearrangements. The clones in this table, taken by TCRdb from immuneACCESS, are in-frame only. Not every clone is retained; where verified, under half of the shortfall comes from an unresolved V gene, and the cause of the rest is unknown. The V and J calls and clone size were taken over from that table, and D and trimming were inferred from the DNA. Within this sample are under 300,000 clones, with around 81% of them counted one time only. 1.9% of the sample goes to the ten largest clones.

The research as a whole found: The amount of clinical and demographic metadata varied by source and participant and was provided uncurated.

As encoded in the germline V gene, CDR1 is SGHDT while CDR2 is YYEEEE. The CDR3 has 15 amino acids, counting the end cysteine and phenylalanine. The CDR3 DNA has 45 bases and is translated from base 1. V and J lose 5 bases and 0 bases, and a span of 9 bases separates them. The rearrangement combines TRBV5-6 with TRBJ1-6; possibly the D gene is TRBD1, per 5 matching bases. The sequencing sample was made of peripheral blood. This TCR came from a young man who had recovered from COVID-19. CDR3 reads: CASSQGGSYNSPLHF. The DNA sequence is as follows: TGTGCCAGCAGTCAGGGAGGCTCCTATAATTCACCCCTCCACTTT.